A single sample is the source of the 5 T cell receptor beta chains below, sequenced in a study of cytomegalovirus exposure and HLA in healthy donors. Primers: 60 Vbeta forward and 13 Jbeta reverse. Using immunoSEQ multiplex PCR, the repertoire was profiled, and TCRdb retains in-frame clones only, with some absent. Seen here are some 150,000 clones, 60% to 80% observed once, and the top ten hold about 3.9%. The source material was PBMCs. The receptors were sampled from a man aged 45-60 years in good health and CMV-seropositive.

This clone was seen only once. The genes are TRBV5-1 and TRBJ2-3, with D maybe TRBD2 (7 bases). V lost 5 bases and J 1 base, leaving 20 bases between the germline ends. The germline V gene has CDR1 SGHRS and CDR2 YFSETQ. This CDR3 has 17 amino acids. The CDR3 region is CASSPFGRGQRTDTQYF. As DNA, the CDR3 is TGCGCCAGCAGTCCCTTCGGGCGGGGGCAACGCACAGATACGCAGTATTTT.

The rearrangement links TRBV5-4 to TRBJ2-1, with a possible D match to TRBD2 (5 bases). Looked up from germline, CDR1 is SGHNT and CDR2 is YYREEE (reference sequence). Trimming stripped 5 bases from V and 0 bases from J, with 18 bases between. The CDR3 is made up of 17 amino acids. CDR3 DNA: TGTGCCAGCAGTTCCGGCGGGCTTTCTTCCTCCTACAATGAGCAGTTCTTC. Encoded protein: CASSSGGLSSSYNEQFF. Using reference TRBV5-4 and TRBJ2-1 for the parts outside the CDR3, the full variable domain is ETGVTQSPTHLIKTRGQQVTLRCSSQSGHNTVSWYQQALGQGPQFIFQYYREEENGRGNFPPRFSGLQFPNYSSELNVNALELDDSALYLCASSSGGLSSSYNEQFFGPGTRLTVL.

The chain couples TRBV15 to TRBJ1-2, with D maybe TRBD1 (6 bases). The CDR3 consists of 15 residues. V lost 0 bases to trimming and J lost 4 bases, with 12 bases between them. Germline-derived CDR1 and CDR2 are LNHNV and YYDKDF (reference sequence). This CDR3 reads CATSREGRGPYGYTF. The DNA for the CDR3 is TGTGCCACCAGCAGAGAGGGCAGGGGACCCTATGGCTACACCTTC.

The V gene is TRBV6-4, the J gene TRBJ2-7; a possible D gene is TRBD1 (5 bases). V dropped 5 bases and J dropped 0 bases, with 8 bases sitting between them. This CDR3 has 13 amino acids. Germline CDR1 reads MRHNA; CDR2 reads SNTAGT. The DNA for the CDR3 is TGTGCCAGCAGTAGGCAGGGCTCCTACGAGCAGTACTTC. It specifies CASSRQGSYEQYF.

This clone was seen only a few times. V gene TRBV5-1 combines with J gene TRBJ1-2; 10 bases fit TRBD1. V shed 0 bases, J shed 3 bases, and the junction held 5 bases outside the gene matches. Germline CDR1 SGHRS, CDR2 YFSETQ. The CDR3 length is 16 residues. The CDR3 nucleotides read TGCGCCAGCAGCTTGGGTGGGACAGGGGATGACTATGGCTACACCTTC. Protein: CASSLGGTGDDYGYTF.